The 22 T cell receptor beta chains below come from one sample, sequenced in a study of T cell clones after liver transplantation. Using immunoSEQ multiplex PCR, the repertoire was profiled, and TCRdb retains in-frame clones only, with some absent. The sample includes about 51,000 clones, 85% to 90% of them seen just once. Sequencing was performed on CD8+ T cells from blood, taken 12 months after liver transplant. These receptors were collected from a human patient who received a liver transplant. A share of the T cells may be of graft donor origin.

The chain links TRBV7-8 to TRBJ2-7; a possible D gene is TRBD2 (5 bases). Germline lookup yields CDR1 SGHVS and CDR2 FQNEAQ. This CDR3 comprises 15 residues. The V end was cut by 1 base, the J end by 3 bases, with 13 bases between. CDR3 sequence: CASSLDPGKSYEQYF. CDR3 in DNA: TGTGCCAGCAGCTTAGATCCCGGGAAGAGCTACGAGCAGTACTTC.

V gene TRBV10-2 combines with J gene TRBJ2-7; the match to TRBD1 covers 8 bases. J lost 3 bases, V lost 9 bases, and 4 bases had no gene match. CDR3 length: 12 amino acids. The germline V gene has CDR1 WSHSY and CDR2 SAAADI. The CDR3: CASTGQVYEQYF. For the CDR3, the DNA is TGCGCCAGTACGGGACAGGTCTACGAGCAGTACTTC.

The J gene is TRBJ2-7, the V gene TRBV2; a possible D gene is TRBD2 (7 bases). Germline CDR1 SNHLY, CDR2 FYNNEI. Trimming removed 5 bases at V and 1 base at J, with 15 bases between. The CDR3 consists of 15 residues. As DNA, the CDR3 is TGTGCCAGCAGTCAGAGGGGGGGCAGGTCCTACGAGCAGTACTTC. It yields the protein CASSQRGGRSYEQYF.

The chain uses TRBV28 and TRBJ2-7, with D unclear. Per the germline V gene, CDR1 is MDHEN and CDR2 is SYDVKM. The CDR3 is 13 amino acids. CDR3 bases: TGTCCCCGGGCATCAAGGGTTCCTTACGAGCAGTACTTC. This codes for CPRASRVPYEQYF.

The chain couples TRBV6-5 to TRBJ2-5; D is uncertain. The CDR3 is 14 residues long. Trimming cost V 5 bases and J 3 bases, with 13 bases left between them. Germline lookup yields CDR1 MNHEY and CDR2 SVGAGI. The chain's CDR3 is CASSPYPVKETQYF. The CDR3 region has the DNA TGTGCCAGCAGTCCCTACCCAGTAAAAGAGACCCAGTACTTC.

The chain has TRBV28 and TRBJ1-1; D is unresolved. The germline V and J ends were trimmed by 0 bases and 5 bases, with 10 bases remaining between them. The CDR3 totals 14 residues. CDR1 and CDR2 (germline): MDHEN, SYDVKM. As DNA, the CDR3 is TGTGCCAGCAGTTTATGGGCGGAGAATACTGAAGCTTTCTTT. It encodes CASSLWAENTEAFF.

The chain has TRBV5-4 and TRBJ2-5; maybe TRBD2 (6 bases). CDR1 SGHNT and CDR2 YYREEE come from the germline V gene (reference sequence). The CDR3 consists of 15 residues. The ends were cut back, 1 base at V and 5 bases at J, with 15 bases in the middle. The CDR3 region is CASSLTSPGGETQYF. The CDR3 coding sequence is TGTGCCAGCAGCTTGACTAGTCCCGGAGGGGAGACCCAGTACTTC. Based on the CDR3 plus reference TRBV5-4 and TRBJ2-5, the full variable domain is ETGVTQSPTHLIKTRGQQVTLRCSSQSGHNTVSWYQQALGQGPQFIFQYYREEENGRGNFPPRFSGLQFPNYSSELNVNALELDDSALYLCASSLTSPGGETQYFGPGTRLLVL.

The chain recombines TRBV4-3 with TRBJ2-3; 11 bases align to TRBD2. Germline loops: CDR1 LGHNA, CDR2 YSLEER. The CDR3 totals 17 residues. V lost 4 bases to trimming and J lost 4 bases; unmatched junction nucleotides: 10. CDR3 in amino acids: CASSPDDSGRGADTQYF. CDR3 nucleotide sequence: TGCGCCAGCAGCCCGGACGATAGCGGGAGGGGCGCAGATACGCAGTATTTT.

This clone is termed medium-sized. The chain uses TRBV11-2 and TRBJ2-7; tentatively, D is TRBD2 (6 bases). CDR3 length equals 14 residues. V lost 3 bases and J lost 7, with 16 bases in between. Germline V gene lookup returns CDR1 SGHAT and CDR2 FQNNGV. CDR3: CASSFAGTSGEQYF. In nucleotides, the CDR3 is TGTGCCAGCAGCTTCGCCGGGACTTCAGGAGAGCAGTACTTC.

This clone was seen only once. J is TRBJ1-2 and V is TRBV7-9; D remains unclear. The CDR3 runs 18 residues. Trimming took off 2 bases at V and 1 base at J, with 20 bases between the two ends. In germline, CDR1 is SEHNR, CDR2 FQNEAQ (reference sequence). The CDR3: CASSLTGGSEVYNYGYTF. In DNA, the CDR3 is TGTGCCAGCAGCTTAACGGGAGGGAGTGAGGTTTATAACTATGGCTACACCTTC.

CDR3 region: CASSTDRGYLNTEAFF. CDR3 coding DNA: TGCGCCAGCAGCACGGACAGGGGGTACTTGAACACTGAAGCTTTCTTT. The chain recombines TRBV5-1 with TRBJ1-1, with 10 nucleotides matching TRBD1. V was clipped by 4 bases and J by 0 bases; unmatched bases: 6. This CDR3 has 16 amino acids. Germline CDR1 SGHRS, CDR2 YFSETQ.

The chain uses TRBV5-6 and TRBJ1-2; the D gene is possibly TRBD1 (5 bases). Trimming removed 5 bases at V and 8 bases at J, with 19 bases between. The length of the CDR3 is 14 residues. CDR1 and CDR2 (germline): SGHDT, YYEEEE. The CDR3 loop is CASRGCGGGGGYTF. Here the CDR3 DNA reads TGTGCCAGCAGAGGGTGCGGCGGCGGGGGGGGCTACACCTTC.

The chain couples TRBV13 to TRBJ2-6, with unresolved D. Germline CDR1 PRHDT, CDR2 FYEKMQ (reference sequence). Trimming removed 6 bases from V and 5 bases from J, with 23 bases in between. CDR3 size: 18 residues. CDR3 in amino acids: CASRGIELRQSRANVLTF. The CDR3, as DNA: TGTGCCAGCAGGGGCATTGAGCTGAGACAAAGTCGGGCCAACGTCCTGACTTTC.

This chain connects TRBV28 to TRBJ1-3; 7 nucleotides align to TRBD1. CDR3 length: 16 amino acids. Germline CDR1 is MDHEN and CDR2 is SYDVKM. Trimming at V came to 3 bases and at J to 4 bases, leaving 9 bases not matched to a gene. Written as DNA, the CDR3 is TGTGCCAGCAGTTTCCAGGACAGGAGTACCGGAAACACCATATATTTT. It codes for CASSFQDRSTGNTIYF.

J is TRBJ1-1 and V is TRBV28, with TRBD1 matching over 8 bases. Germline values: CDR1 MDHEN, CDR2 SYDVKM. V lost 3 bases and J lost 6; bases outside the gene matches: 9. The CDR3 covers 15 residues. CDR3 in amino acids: CASSLVSGGVPEAFF. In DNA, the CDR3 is TGTGCCAGCAGTTTGGTCTCAGGGGGCGTCCCTGAAGCTTTCTTT.

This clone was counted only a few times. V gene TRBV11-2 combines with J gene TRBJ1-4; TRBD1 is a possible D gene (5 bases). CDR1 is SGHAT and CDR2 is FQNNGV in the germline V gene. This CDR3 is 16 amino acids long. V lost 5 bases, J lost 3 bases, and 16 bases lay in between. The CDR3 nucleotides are TGTGCCAGCAGCCGGCGGGGGGTCGCGGCTAATGAAAAACTGTTTTTT. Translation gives CASSRRGVAANEKLFF.

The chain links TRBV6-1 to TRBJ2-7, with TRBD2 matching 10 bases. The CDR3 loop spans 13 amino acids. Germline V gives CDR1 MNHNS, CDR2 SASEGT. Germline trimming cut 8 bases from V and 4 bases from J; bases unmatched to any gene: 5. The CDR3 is CASSLAGVYEQYF. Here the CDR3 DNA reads TGTGCCAGCTCTCTAGCGGGAGTTTACGAGCAGTACTTC.

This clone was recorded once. Here the CDR3 reads CASSSSGRINEQFF. Here the CDR3 DNA reads TGTGCCAGCAGCTCTAGCGGGAGGATCAATGAGCAGTTCTTC. The genes are TRBV7-6 and TRBJ2-1, with TRBD2 matching over 11 bases. The ends lost 4 bases at V and 6 bases at J; junction bases unmatched: 2. This CDR3 contains 14 residues. CDR1 and CDR2 (germline): SGHVS, FNYEAQ.

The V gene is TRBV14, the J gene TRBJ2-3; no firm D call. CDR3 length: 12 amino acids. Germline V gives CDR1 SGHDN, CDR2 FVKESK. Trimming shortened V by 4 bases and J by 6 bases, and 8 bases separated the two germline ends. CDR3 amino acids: CASSRSRDTQYF. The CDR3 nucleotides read TGTGCCAGCAGCCGCTCTAGGGATACGCAGTATTTT.

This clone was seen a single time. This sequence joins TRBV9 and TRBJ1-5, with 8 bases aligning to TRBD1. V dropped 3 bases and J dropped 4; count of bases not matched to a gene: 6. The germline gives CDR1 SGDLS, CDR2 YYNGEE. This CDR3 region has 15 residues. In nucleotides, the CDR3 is TGTGCCAGCAGCGGCGACAGGGGTCCAAATCAGCCCCAGCATTTT. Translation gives CASSGDRGPNQPQHF.

CDR3 sequence reads: CASSNRLAGVEETQYF. CDR3 coding DNA: TGTGCCAGCAGCAACCGACTAGCGGGAGTGGAGGAGACCCAGTACTTC. V gene TRBV9 combines with J gene TRBJ2-5, with 12 bases aligning to TRBD2. The germline V gene encodes CDR1 SGDLS and CDR2 YYNGEE. V trimming: 4 bases; J trimming: 5 bases; junction bases outside the gene matches: 9. The CDR3 is 16 amino acids.

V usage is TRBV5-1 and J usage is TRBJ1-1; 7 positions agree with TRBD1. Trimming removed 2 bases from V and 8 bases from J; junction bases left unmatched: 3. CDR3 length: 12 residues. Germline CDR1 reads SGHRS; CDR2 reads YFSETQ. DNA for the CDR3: TGCGCCAGCAGCTTAGGGACAGAAGAAGCTTTCTTT. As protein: CASSLGTEEAFF.